This TCR beta chain was found in a study of T cell clonotyping in hematopoietic cell transplantation. This CDR3 is 13 amino acids long. Per the germline V gene, CDR1 is SNHLY and CDR2 is FYNNEI. Between the trimmed V and J ends, which lost 11 bases and 8 bases, there was a span of 18 bases. The repertoire was sequenced with immunoSEQ multiplex PCR; TCRdb's copy has only in-frame clones and lacks some. The sample holds 8,000 or so clones, over 85% seen once. This clone was recorded only once. The receptor comes from a female patient aged 50 to 65 who had an allogeneic stem cell transplant from an unrelated donor, so the T cells may come from the graft donor. Some clones in this sample may be carry-over from other donors' samples. The sequenced sample was PBMCs, obtained 180 days after allogeneic stem cell transplant. This chain connects TRBV2 to TRBJ1-4; possibly TRBD1 for D (6 bases). The CDR3 DNA follows: TGTGCCGGGCAAGTGGGGGCGGGAGAAAAACTGTTTTTT. This encodes CAGQVGAGEKLFF.